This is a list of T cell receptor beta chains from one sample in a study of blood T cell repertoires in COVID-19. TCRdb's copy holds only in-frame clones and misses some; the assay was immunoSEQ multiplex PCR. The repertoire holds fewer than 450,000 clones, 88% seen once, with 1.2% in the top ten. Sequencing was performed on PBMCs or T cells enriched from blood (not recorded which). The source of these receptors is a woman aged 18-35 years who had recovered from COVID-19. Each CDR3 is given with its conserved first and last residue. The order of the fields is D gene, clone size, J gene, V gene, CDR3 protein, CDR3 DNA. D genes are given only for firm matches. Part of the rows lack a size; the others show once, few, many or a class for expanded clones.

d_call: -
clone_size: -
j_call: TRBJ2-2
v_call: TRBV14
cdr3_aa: CASSQVGAGTGELFF
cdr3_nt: TGTGCCAGCAGCCAAGTGGGGGCAGGGACCGGGGAGCTGTTTTTT

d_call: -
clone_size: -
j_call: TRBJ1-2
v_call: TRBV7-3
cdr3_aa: CASSPLGGGGYTF
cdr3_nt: TGTGCCAGCAGCCCGCTGGGGGGAGGTGGCTACACCTTC

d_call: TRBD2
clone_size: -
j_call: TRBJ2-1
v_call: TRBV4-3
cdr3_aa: CASSQGVAGWYNEQFF
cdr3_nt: TGCGCCAGCAGCCAAGGGGTAGCGGGGTGGTACAATGAGCAGTTCTTC

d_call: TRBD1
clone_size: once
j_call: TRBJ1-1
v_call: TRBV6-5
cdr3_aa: CASSIAGGYTEAFF
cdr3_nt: TGTGCCAGCAGCATCGCAGGGGGCTACACTGAAGCTTTCTTT

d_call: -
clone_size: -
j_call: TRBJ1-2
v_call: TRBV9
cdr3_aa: CASSVAGRVFYGYTF
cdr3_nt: TGTGCCAGCAGCGTAGCCGGCAGGGTGTTCTATGGCTACACCTTC

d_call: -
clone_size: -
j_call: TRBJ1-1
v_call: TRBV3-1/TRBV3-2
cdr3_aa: CASSLGGPTEAFF
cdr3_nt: TGTGCCAGCAGCCTAGGGGGACCCACTGAAGCTTTCTTT

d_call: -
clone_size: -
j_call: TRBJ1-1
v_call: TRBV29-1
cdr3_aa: CSVESQFTEAFF
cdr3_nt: TGCAGCGTTGAATCCCAGTTCACTGAAGCTTTCTTT

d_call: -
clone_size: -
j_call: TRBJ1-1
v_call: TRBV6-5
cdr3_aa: CASSYSKEGTEAFF
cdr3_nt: TGTGCCAGCAGTTACTCGAAGGAGGGCACTGAAGCTTTCTTT

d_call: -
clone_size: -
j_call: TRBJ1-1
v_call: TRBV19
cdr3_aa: CASSEGGGDAFF
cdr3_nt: TGTGCCAGTAGTGAGGGTGGGGGCGACGCTTTCTTT

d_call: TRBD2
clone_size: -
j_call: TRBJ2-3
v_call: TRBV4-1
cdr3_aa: CASSTSGVGTDTQYF
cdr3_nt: TGCGCCAGCTCTACGAGCGGGGTGGGCACAGATACGCAGTATTTT

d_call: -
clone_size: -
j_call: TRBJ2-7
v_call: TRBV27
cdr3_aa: CASSSWSSYEQYF
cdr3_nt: TGTGCCAGCAGTTCCTGGAGCTCCTACGAGCAGTACTTC

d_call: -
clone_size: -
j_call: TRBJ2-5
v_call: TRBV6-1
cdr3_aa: CASSEAGTVETQYF
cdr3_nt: TGTGCCAGCAGTGAAGCTGGGACTGTTGAGACCCAGTACTTC

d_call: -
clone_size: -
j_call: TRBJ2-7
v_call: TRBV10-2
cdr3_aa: CASSEHDRSSYEQYF
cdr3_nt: TGCGCCAGCAGTGAGCATGACAGGTCCTCCTACGAGCAGTACTTC

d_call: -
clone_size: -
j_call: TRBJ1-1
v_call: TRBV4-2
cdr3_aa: CASSQDELRDTEAFF
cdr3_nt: TGTGCCAGCAGCCAAGACGAGTTGAGGGACACTGAAGCTTTCTTT

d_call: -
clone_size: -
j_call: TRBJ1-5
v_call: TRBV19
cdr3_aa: CASSILPEWQANQPQHF
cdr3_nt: TGTGCCAGTAGTATCCTCCCGGAGTGGCAAGCCAATCAGCCCCAGCATTTT

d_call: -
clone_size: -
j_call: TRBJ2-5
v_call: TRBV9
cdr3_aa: CASSVDSTQETQYF
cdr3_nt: TGTGCCAGCAGCGTCGACAGTACCCAAGAGACCCAGTACTTC

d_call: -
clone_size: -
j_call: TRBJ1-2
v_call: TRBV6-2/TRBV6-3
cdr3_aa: CASSRGDYGYTF
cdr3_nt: TGTGCCAGCAGTCGGGGAGACTATGGCTACACCTTC

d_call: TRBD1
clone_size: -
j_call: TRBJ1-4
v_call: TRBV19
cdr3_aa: CASSRPRDRGIMTNEKLFF
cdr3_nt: TGTGCCAGCTCTCGACCCCGGGACAGGGGGATTATGACTAATGAAAAACTGTTTTTT

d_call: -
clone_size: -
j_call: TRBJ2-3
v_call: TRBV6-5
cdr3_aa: CASSYSGGGGTDTQYF
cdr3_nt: TGTGCCAGCAGTTACTCGGGGGGTGGTGGCACAGATACGCAGTATTTT

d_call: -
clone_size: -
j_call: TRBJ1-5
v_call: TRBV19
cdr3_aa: CASDPTASNQPQHF
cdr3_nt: TGTGCCAGTGATCCGACAGCTTCCAATCAGCCCCAGCATTTT

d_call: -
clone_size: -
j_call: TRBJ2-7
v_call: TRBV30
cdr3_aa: CAWSPVGRLFHFYEQYF
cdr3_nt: TGTGCCTGGAGCCCGGTGGGGAGACTCTTCCACTTCTACGAGCAGTACTTC

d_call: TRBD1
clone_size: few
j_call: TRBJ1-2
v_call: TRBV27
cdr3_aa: CASSSQGDHSGYTF
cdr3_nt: TGTGCCAGCAGTTCCCAGGGGGATCACAGTGGCTACACCTTC

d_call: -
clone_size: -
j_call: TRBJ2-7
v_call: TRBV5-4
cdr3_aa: CASSWDISYEQYF
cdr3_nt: TGTGCCAGCAGCTGGGACATATCCTACGAGCAGTACTTC

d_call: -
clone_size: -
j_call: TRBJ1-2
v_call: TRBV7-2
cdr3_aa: CASSLSQRYGYTF
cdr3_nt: TGTGCCAGCAGCTTATCTCAGCGCTATGGCTACACCTTC

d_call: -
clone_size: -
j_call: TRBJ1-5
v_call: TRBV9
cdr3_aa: CASSPAGHPNQPQHF
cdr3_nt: TGTGCCAGCAGCCCGGCTGGACACCCCAATCAGCCCCAGCATTTT

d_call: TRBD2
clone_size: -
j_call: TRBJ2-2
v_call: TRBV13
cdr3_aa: CASSPGLAGGLNTGELFF
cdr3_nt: TGTGCCAGCAGCCCGGGACTAGCGGGGGGGCTGAACACCGGGGAGCTGTTTTTT

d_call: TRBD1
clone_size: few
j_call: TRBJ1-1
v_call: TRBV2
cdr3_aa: CASRSTGGGSNTEAFF
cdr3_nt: TGTGCCAGCAGGTCGACAGGGGGCGGAAGTAATACTGAAGCTTTCTTT

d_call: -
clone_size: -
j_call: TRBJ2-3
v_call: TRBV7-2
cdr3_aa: CASSSPRRITDTQYF
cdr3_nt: TGTGCCAGCAGCTCCCCCAGGCGAATCACAGATACGCAGTATTTT

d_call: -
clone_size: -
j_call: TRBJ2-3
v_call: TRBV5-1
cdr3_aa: CASSLVRGLSTDTQYF
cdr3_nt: TGCGCCAGCAGCTTGGTTCGGGGACTTAGCACAGATACGCAGTATTTT

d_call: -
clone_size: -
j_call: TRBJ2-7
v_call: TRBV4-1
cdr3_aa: CASSQDFGEQYF
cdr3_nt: TGCGCCAGCAGCCAAGACTTCGGCGAGCAGTACTTC

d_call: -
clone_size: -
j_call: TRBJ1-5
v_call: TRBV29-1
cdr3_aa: CSVDLGGGGQPQHF
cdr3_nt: TGCAGCGTTGATCTGGGGGGCGGGGGTCAGCCCCAGCATTTT

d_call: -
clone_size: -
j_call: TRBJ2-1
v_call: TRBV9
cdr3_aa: CASSVGLVGVTNEQFF
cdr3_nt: TGTGCCAGCAGCGTAGGATTGGTCGGGGTGACCAATGAGCAGTTCTTC

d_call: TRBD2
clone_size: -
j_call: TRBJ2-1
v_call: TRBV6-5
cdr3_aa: CASSYSSGGGGNEQFF
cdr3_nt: TGTGCCAGCAGTTACTCTAGCGGGGGGGGCGGAAATGAGCAGTTCTTC

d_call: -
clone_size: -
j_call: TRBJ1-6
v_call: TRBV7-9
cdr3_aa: CASSLGQKNSPLHF
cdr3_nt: TGTGCCAGCAGCTTGGGGCAGAAAAATTCACCCCTCCACTTT

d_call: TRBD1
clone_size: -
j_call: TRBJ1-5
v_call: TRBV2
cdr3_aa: CASSPGTGGIQHF
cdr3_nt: TGTGCCAGCAGCCCCGGGACAGGCGGCATCCAGCATTTT

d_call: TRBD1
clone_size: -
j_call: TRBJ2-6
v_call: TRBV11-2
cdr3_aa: CASSPQAPGTAGANVLTF
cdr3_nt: TGTGCCAGCAGCCCCCAAGCCCCCGGGACAGCTGGGGCCAACGTCCTGACTTTC

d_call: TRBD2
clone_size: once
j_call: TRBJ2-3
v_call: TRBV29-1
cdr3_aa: CSGAGTSGYFNTDTQYF
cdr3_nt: TGCAGCGGAGCCGGGACTAGCGGATACTTTAACACAGATACGCAGTATTTT

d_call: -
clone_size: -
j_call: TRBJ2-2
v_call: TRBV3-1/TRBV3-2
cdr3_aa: CASSLGVLDTGELFF
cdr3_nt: TGTGCCAGCAGCCTCGGGGTCCTGGACACCGGGGAGCTGTTTTTT

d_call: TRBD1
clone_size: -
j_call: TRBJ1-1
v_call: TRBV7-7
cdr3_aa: CASSPSPLDRGPIEAFF
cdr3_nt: TGTGCTAGCAGCCCCTCTCCCCTAGACAGGGGTCCGATCGAAGCTTTCTTT

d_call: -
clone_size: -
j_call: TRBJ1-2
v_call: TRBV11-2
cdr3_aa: CASSHLQGINYGYTF
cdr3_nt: TGTGCCAGCAGCCATTTACAGGGAATTAACTATGGCTACACCTTC

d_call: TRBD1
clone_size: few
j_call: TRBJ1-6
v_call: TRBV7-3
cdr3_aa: CASSLRGGPDRPPDSPLHF
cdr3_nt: TGTGCCAGCAGCTTACGAGGGGGTCCGGACAGGCCGCCGGATTCACCCCTCCACTTT

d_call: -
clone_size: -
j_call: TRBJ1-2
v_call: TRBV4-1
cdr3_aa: CASSQTGQRHYGYTF
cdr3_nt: TGCGCCAGCAGCCAAACCGGACAGCGACACTATGGCTACACCTTC

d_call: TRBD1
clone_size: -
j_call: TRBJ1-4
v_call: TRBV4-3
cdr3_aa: CASSQADRVRRANEKLFF
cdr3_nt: TGCGCCAGCAGCCAAGCCGACAGGGTCCGCCGGGCTAATGAAAAACTGTTTTTT

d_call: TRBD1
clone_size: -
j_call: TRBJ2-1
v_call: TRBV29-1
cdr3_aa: CSVEGDRDYNEQFF
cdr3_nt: TGCAGCGTTGAGGGGGACAGAGACTACAATGAGCAGTTCTTC

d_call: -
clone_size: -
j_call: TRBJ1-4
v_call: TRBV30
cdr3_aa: CAWSAQSREKLFF
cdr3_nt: TGTGCCTGGAGTGCCCAGTCTAGGGAAAAACTGTTTTTT

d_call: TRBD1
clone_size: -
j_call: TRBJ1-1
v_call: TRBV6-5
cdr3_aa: CAAIEGQGSFTEAFF
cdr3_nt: TGTGCCGCCATCGAAGGACAGGGGAGTTTCACTGAAGCTTTCTTT

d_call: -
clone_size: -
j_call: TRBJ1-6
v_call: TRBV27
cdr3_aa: CATMLGDINSPLHF
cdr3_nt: TGTGCCACCATGCTGGGCGATATTAATTCACCCCTCCACTTT

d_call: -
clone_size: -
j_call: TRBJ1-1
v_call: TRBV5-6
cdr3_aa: CASTRGGARRDTEAFF
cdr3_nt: TGTGCCAGCACCCGGGGCGGGGCGCGTAGGGACACTGAAGCTTTCTTT

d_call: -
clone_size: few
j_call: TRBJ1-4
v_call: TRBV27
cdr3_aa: CASSLQSTGEKLFF
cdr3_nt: TGTGCCAGCAGTTTACAGTCAACAGGTGAAAAACTGTTTTTT

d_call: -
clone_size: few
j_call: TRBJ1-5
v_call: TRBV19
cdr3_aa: CASSLRENSNQPQHF
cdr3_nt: TGTGCCAGTAGCCTCCGGGAGAATAGCAATCAGCCCCAGCATTTT

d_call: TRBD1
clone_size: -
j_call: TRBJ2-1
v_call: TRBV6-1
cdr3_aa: CASSSGTGGLVQFF
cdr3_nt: TGTGCCAGCAGTTCCGGGACAGGGGGTCTAGTGCAGTTCTTC

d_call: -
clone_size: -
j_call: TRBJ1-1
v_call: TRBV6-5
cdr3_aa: CASSRGPNTEAFF
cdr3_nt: TGTGCCAGCAGTAGAGGTCCGAACACTGAAGCTTTCTTT

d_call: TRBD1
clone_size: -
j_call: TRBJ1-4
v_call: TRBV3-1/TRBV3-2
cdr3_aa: CASSPGTVTNEKLFF
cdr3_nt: TGTGCCAGCAGCCCCGGGACAGTCACTAATGAAAAACTGTTTTTT

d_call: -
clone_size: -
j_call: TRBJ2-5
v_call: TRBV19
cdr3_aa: CASSPAPGYGTQYF
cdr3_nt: TGTGCCAGTAGTCCCGCACCCGGGTACGGGACCCAGTACTTC